The rows below give T cell receptor beta chains drawn from one sample of a study of blood T cell repertoires in COVID-19. Using immunoSEQ multiplex PCR, the repertoire was profiled, and TCRdb retains in-frame clones only, with some absent. This sample has around 64,000 clones, with 91% found just once. Source material: peripheral blood. These receptors were obtained from a human donor in a cohort sampled during active COVID-19. CDR3s include the opening cysteine and the closing phenylalanine or tryptophan. The D gene is left open where the match is weak. A row's size may be missing; if present it is once, few, many or a size class.

>TRBD1|TRBV11-2|TRBJ2-7|.
TGTGCCAGCAGCGACCGGGACAGGGCATACTACGAGCAGTACTTC
CASSDRDRAYYEQYF
>TRBD1|TRBV6-6|TRBJ1-1|.
TGTGCCAGCAGGCTACAGGGGGGGACTGAAGCTTTCTTT
CASRLQGGTEAFF
>.|TRBV18|TRBJ2-5|.
TGTGCCAGCTCACCGCCACAACAGGGTTGGCGAGAGACCCAGTACTTC
CASSPPQQGWRETQYF
>TRBD1|TRBV7-3|TRBJ2-1|.
TGTGCCAGCAGCTTCTCAGGGGGCAGGGACAATGAGCAGTTCTTC
CASSFSGGRDNEQFF
>TRBD1|TRBV18|TRBJ1-6|once
TGTGCCAGCTCTCGGGACAGGTATAATTCACCCCTCCACTTT
CASSRDRYNSPLHF
>.|TRBV5-1|TRBJ2-4|.
TGCGCCAGCAGCCTCCGGGACTGGAAAGAAAACATTCAGTACTTC
CASSLRDWKENIQYF
>TRBD2|TRBV5-1|TRBJ2-5|.
TGCGCCAGCAGCTTACTAGCGGGAGCGCGAGAGACCCAGTACTTC
CASSLLAGARETQYF
>TRBD1|TRBV7-3|TRBJ2-2|.
TGTGCCAGCAGCCTACAGGGGCGAAACACCGGGGAGCTGTTTTTT
CASSLQGRNTGELFF
>TRBD2|TRBV12-3/TRBV12-4|TRBJ2-5|.
TGTGCCAGCAGTTATGGACTAGTGGAGACCCAGTACTTC
CASSYGLVETQYF
>.|TRBV29-1|TRBJ2-1|.
TGCAGCGGGGGGGACATTTACAGTCCGTTCTTC
CSGGDIYSPFF
>TRBD2|TRBV6-5|TRBJ2-1|.
TGTGCCAGCAGAAAAACTAGCGGGAGGTACAATGAGCAGTTCTTC
CASRKTSGRYNEQFF
>TRBD2|TRBV6-5|TRBJ2-3|.
TGTGCCAGCAGTTACTCTGAACTAGCGGGGTCAGATACGCAGTATTTT
CASSYSELAGSDTQYF
>.|TRBV4-3|TRBJ1-3|.
TGCGCCAGCAGCCAAGATCGGGTCGGCTCTGGAAACACCATATATTTT
CASSQDRVGSGNTIYF
>.|TRBV10-3|TRBJ1-2|.
TGTGCCATCAGTGTATCTCAGGGGAACTATGGCTACACCTTC
CAISVSQGNYGYTF
>.|TRBV24-1|TRBJ2-7|.
TGTGCCACCAGTGATTCTGGCATGTCCTACGAGCAGTACTTC
CATSDSGMSYEQYF
>.|TRBV28|TRBJ1-6|.
TGTGCCAGCAGTTTACTGATACAGCGGAATTCACCCCTCCACTTT
CASSLLIQRNSPLHF
>TRBD2|TRBV4-1|TRBJ2-7|.
TGCGCCAGCAGCCGGCCGGGACTAGCTCTCGAGCAGTACTTC
CASSRPGLALEQYF
>TRBD1|TRBV6-4|TRBJ1-3|.
TGTGCCGGAGTGACAGGGGGCTCTGGAAACACCATATATTTT
CAGVTGGSGNTIYF
>TRBD2|TRBV7-2|TRBJ2-7|.
TGTGCCAGCAGTACTGCGGTAGCGGGGCCCTACGAGCAGTACTTC
CASSTAVAGPYEQYF
>.|TRBV10-2|TRBJ2-2|once
TGCGCCAGCAAAAGGGACACGAACACCGGGGAGCTGTTTTTT
CASKRDTNTGELFF
>TRBD2|TRBV9|TRBJ2-2|.
TGTGCCAGCAGCGATAAAGCCGGGACTAGCGGGGGTGTCGGGGAGCTGTTTTTT
CASSDKAGTSGGVGELFF
>.|TRBV5-1|TRBJ2-3|once
TGCGCCAGCAGCTTGCGGATGGGAGGCAGCACAGATACGCAGTATTTT
CASSLRMGGSTDTQYF
>.|TRBV28|TRBJ2-7|once
TGTGCCAGGCGGAGGGGTCTCTACGAGCAGTACTTC
CARRRGLYEQYF
>.|TRBV10-3|TRBJ1-6|few
TGTGCCATCAGTGAGTACTATTCACCCCTCCACTTT
CAISEYYSPLHF
>.|TRBV12-3/TRBV12-4|TRBJ1-2|.
TGTGCCAGCTACAGTGCCTTGGACTATGGCTACACCTTC
CASYSALDYGYTF
>.|TRBV19|TRBJ1-1|.
TGTGCCAGTAGTATACCGGGTCGGTATGAAGCTTTCTTT
CASSIPGRYEAFF